A selection of T cell receptor beta chains follows, all from one sample in a study of post-analysis software for immune sequencing data. TCRdb called the PCR reads again in MiXCR, with one record for every CDR3 protein. The sample shows about 800,000 distinct CDR3 sequences, 30% of them seen only once. The sequencing sample was made of blood. The receptors derive from a girl aged 10 to 17 with multiple sclerosis. CDR3s include the opening cysteine and the closing phenylalanine or tryptophan. Each record gives: clone size, V gene, D gene, J gene, CDR3 protein, CDR3 DNA. The D gene is left open where the match is weak. Size tells how often a clone was seen (once, few, many) or the class of an expanded clone, and some rows leave it out.

clone size: .; V gene: TRBV3-1; D gene: TRBD1; J gene: TRBJ1-2; CDR3 protein: CASSPTIRGRRYGYTF; CDR3 DNA: TGTGCCAGCAGCCCTACTATCAGGGGGAGGAGGTATGGCTACACCTTC
clone size: .; V gene: TRBV6-2/TRBV6-3; D gene: .; J gene: TRBJ2-6; CDR3 protein: CANSPDGANVLTF; CDR3 DNA: TGTGCCAACAGCCCCGACGGGGCCAACGTCCTGACTTTC
clone size: .; V gene: TRBV7-9; D gene: .; J gene: TRBJ2-5; CDR3 protein: CASSSRKNPQETQYF; CDR3 DNA: TGTGCCAGCAGCTCGCGCAAAAATCCACAAGAGACCCAGTACTTC
clone size: .; V gene: TRBV6-2/TRBV6-3; D gene: TRBD2; J gene: TRBJ2-7; CDR3 protein: CASSKPGLDLSSYEQYF; CDR3 DNA: TGTGCCAGCAGCAAACCGGGACTAGACCTTTCCTCCTACGAGCAGTACTTC
clone size: once; V gene: TRBV10-2; D gene: TRBD2; J gene: TRBJ2-1; CDR3 protein: CASSEVAGRNEQFF; CDR3 DNA: TGCGCCAGCAGTGAGGTAGCGGGACGCAATGAGCAGTTCTTC
clone size: few; V gene: TRBV6-5; D gene: .; J gene: TRBJ2-5; CDR3 protein: CASSYRPQETQYF; CDR3 DNA: TGTGCCAGCAGTTACAGGCCCCAAGAGACCCAGTACTTC
clone size: many; V gene: TRBV10-3; D gene: TRBD1; J gene: TRBJ1-2; CDR3 protein: CALSETGRNYGYTF; CDR3 DNA: TGTGCCCTCTCAGAGACAGGGAGGAACTATGGCTACACCTTC
clone size: .; V gene: TRBV24-1; D gene: .; J gene: TRBJ1-2; CDR3 protein: CATSDPGQARDPNYGYTF; CDR3 DNA: TGTGCCACCAGTGATCCCGGCCAGGCCCGGGACCCTAACTATGGCTACACCTTC
clone size: few; V gene: TRBV28; D gene: TRBD1; J gene: TRBJ1-4; CDR3 protein: CASSSPDRGLEKLFF; CDR3 DNA: TGTGCCAGCAGTTCACCGGACAGGGGGCTTGAAAAACTGTTTTTT
clone size: few; V gene: TRBV12-3/TRBV12-4; D gene: .; J gene: TRBJ2-3; CDR3 protein: CASSLVQATQYF; CDR3 DNA: TGTGCCAGCAGTTTAGTACAGGCTACGCAGTATTTT
clone size: few; V gene: TRBV7-2; D gene: TRBD2; J gene: TRBJ2-3; CDR3 protein: CASSFNSGGSTDTQYF; CDR3 DNA: TGTGCCAGCAGCTTCAATAGCGGGGGGAGCACAGATACGCAGTATTTT
clone size: .; V gene: TRBV12-3/TRBV12-4; D gene: .; J gene: TRBJ2-3; CDR3 protein: CASRFREYTDTQYF; CDR3 DNA: TGTGCCAGCAGGTTCCGGGAGTACACAGATACGCAGTATTTT
clone size: .; V gene: TRBV20-1; D gene: TRBD2; J gene: TRBJ2-1; CDR3 protein: CSALHPGTSGRNEQFF; CDR3 DNA: TGCAGTGCTCTTCACCCCGGGACTAGCGGGAGGAATGAGCAGTTCTTC
clone size: few; V gene: TRBV4-1; D gene: TRBD1; J gene: TRBJ1-5; CDR3 protein: CASSQGTGDNQPQHF; CDR3 DNA: TGCGCCAGCAGCCAAGGGACAGGGGACAATCAGCCCCAGCATTTT
clone size: many; V gene: TRBV28; D gene: .; J gene: TRBJ2-4; CDR3 protein: CASSLFPASAKNIQYF; CDR3 DNA: TGTGCCAGCAGTTTGTTCCCTGCTAGCGCCAAAAACATTCAGTACTTC
clone size: few; V gene: TRBV7-2; D gene: .; J gene: TRBJ2-1; CDR3 protein: CASSLVQASYNEQFF; CDR3 DNA: TGTGCCAGCAGCTTAGTACAGGCTTCCTACAATGAGCAGTTCTTC
clone size: .; V gene: TRBV2; D gene: .; J gene: TRBJ2-2; CDR3 protein: CASSYRAVSDTGELFF; CDR3 DNA: TGTGCCAGCAGTTACAGGGCGGTGAGCGACACCGGGGAGCTGTTTTTT
clone size: .; V gene: TRBV6-5; D gene: .; J gene: TRBJ2-1; CDR3 protein: CASSQGRLDYNEQFF; CDR3 DNA: TGTGCCAGCAGCCAAGGGCGACTAGACTACAATGAGCAGTTCTTC
clone size: few; V gene: TRBV29-1; D gene: .; J gene: TRBJ2-5; CDR3 protein: CSALSVRGETQYF; CDR3 DNA: TGCAGCGCGTTATCGGTCAGGGGAGAGACCCAGTACTTC
clone size: .; V gene: TRBV7-8; D gene: TRBD2; J gene: TRBJ2-1; CDR3 protein: CASSLALGEGRNEQFF; CDR3 DNA: TGTGCCAGCAGCTTAGCGTTGGGGGAGGGCCGCAATGAGCAGTTCTTC
clone size: few; V gene: TRBV5-1; D gene: TRBD1; J gene: TRBJ2-7; CDR3 protein: CASSLGDRQGIWDEQYF; CDR3 DNA: TGCGCCAGCAGCTTGGGGGATAGACAGGGTATCTGGGACGAGCAGTACTTC
clone size: .; V gene: TRBV3-1; D gene: .; J gene: TRBJ2-1; CDR3 protein: CASSQVYGSSYNEQFF; CDR3 DNA: TGTGCCAGCAGCCAAGTGTATGGGAGCTCCTACAATGAGCAGTTCTTC
clone size: .; V gene: TRBV6-6; D gene: .; J gene: TRBJ2-3; CDR3 protein: CASSYSNRVLDTQYF; CDR3 DNA: TGTGCCAGCAGTTACTCGAATAGGGTCTTGGATACGCAGTATTTT
clone size: .; V gene: TRBV29-1; D gene: .; J gene: TRBJ2-1; CDR3 protein: CSEGGSSYNEQFF; CDR3 DNA: TGCAGCGAGGGGGGGAGCTCCTACAATGAGCAGTTCTTC
clone size: few; V gene: TRBV6-5; D gene: TRBD1; J gene: TRBJ1-5; CDR3 protein: CASRPGQGLQPQHF; CDR3 DNA: TGTGCCAGCAGACCGGGACAGGGCCTTCAGCCCCAGCATTTT
clone size: many; V gene: TRBV4-3; D gene: .; J gene: TRBJ2-7; CDR3 protein: CASSQGKTGVSYEQYF; CDR3 DNA: TGCGCCAGCAGCCAAGGGAAGACAGGCGTCTCGTACGAGCAGTACTTC
clone size: once; V gene: TRBV12-5; D gene: .; J gene: TRBJ1-1; CDR3 protein: CASGIPRQLNTEAFF; CDR3 DNA: TGTGCTAGTGGGATACCAAGGCAGCTGAACACTGAAGCTTTCTTT
clone size: few; V gene: TRBV15; D gene: .; J gene: TRBJ2-7; CDR3 protein: CATSRDRLYEQYF; CDR3 DNA: TGTGCCACCAGCAGGGACCGACTCTACGAGCAGTACTTC
clone size: few; V gene: TRBV9; D gene: .; J gene: TRBJ2-5; CDR3 protein: CASSVGARDRSGETQYF; CDR3 DNA: TGTGCCAGCAGCGTAGGTGCTCGTGACAGGTCAGGGGAGACCCAGTACTTC
clone size: .; V gene: TRBV15; D gene: .; J gene: TRBJ2-5; CDR3 protein: CATSRGRGETQYF; CDR3 DNA: TGTGCCACCAGCAGAGGCAGAGGAGAGACCCAGTACTTC
clone size: few; V gene: TRBV2; D gene: .; J gene: TRBJ2-3; CDR3 protein: CASEDETTDTQYF; CDR3 DNA: TGTGCCAGCGAGGACGAGACCACAGATACGCAGTATTTT
clone size: .; V gene: TRBV20-1; D gene: TRBD2; J gene: TRBJ2-7; CDR3 protein: CSATGTSGGFGEQYF; CDR3 DNA: TGCAGTGCCACCGGGACTAGCGGGGGGTTCGGCGAGCAGTACTTC
clone size: .; V gene: TRBV20-1; D gene: TRBD1; J gene: TRBJ2-4; CDR3 protein: CSARGTGGLENIQYF; CDR3 DNA: TGCAGTGCTAGAGGGACAGGGGGCCTAGAAAACATTCAGTACTTC
clone size: .; V gene: TRBV6-4; D gene: TRBD2; J gene: TRBJ2-7; CDR3 protein: CASSRLAGHSYEQYF; CDR3 DNA: TGTGCCAGCAGTCGACTAGCGGGCCACTCCTACGAGCAGTACTTC
clone size: .; V gene: TRBV4-3; D gene: TRBD1; J gene: TRBJ1-2; CDR3 protein: CASSPSGQGKVRDYTF; CDR3 DNA: TGCGCCAGCAGCCCTTCGGGACAGGGGAAGGTTCGGGACTACACCTTC
clone size: .; V gene: TRBV4-3; D gene: .; J gene: TRBJ1-2; CDR3 protein: CASSPSPGTGTYGYTF; CDR3 DNA: TGCGCCAGCAGCCCCAGTCCCGGGACGGGGACCTATGGCTACACCTTC
clone size: .; V gene: TRBV5-6; D gene: .; J gene: TRBJ2-5; CDR3 protein: CASSAATAGQETQYF; CDR3 DNA: TGTGCCAGCAGCGCCGCCACCGCGGGGCAAGAGACCCAGTACTTC
clone size: few; V gene: TRBV6-2/TRBV6-3; D gene: .; J gene: TRBJ2-5; CDR3 protein: CASSYDSGRKTQYF; CDR3 DNA: TGTGCCAGCAGCTACGATTCCGGTCGGAAGACCCAGTACTTC
clone size: many; V gene: TRBV6-5; D gene: TRBD2; J gene: TRBJ2-7; CDR3 protein: CASRPMTSGSRYEQYF; CDR3 DNA: TGTGCCAGCAGACCTATGACTAGCGGGAGTAGGTACGAGCAGTACTTC
clone size: few; V gene: TRBV2; D gene: .; J gene: TRBJ1-6; CDR3 protein: CASRSQGTNSPLHF; CDR3 DNA: TGTGCCAGCAGGTCCCAGGGGACAAATTCACCCCTCCACTTT
clone size: .; V gene: TRBV5-1; D gene: .; J gene: TRBJ2-5; CDR3 protein: CASSLFGGSHQATQYF; CDR3 DNA: TGCGCCAGCAGCTTGTTTGGTGGAAGCCACCAAGCGACCCAGTACTTC
clone size: .; V gene: TRBV9; D gene: .; J gene: TRBJ1-6; CDR3 protein: CASSADSSSYNSPLHF; CDR3 DNA: TGTGCCAGCAGCGCCGACTCGAGCTCCTATAATTCACCCCTCCACTTT
clone size: many; V gene: TRBV9; D gene: TRBD2; J gene: TRBJ2-1; CDR3 protein: CASSVATGVAGGGEQFF; CDR3 DNA: TGTGCCAGCAGCGTAGCTACTGGGGTAGCGGGAGGAGGTGAGCAGTTCTTC
clone size: .; V gene: TRBV18; D gene: .; J gene: TRBJ2-7; CDR3 protein: CASSPFRVLGSSYEQYF; CDR3 DNA: TGTGCCAGCTCACCATTCCGGGTCTTGGGGAGCTCCTACGAGCAGTACTTC
clone size: .; V gene: TRBV4-1; D gene: TRBD2; J gene: TRBJ2-3; CDR3 protein: CASSVIAGSSDTQYF; CDR3 DNA: TGCGCCAGCAGCGTGATAGCGGGATCTTCAGATACGCAGTATTTT
clone size: .; V gene: TRBV7-2; D gene: .; J gene: TRBJ2-3; CDR3 protein: CASSVGGRIDTQYF; CDR3 DNA: TGTGCCAGCAGCGTGGGGGGGCGAATAGATACGCAGTATTTT
clone size: few; V gene: TRBV21-1; D gene: .; J gene: TRBJ2-5; CDR3 protein: CASSFSGGGEETQYF; CDR3 DNA: TGTGCCAGCAGCTTCAGCGGGGGAGGAGAAGAGACCCAGTACTTC
clone size: few; V gene: TRBV10-3; D gene: .; J gene: TRBJ2-2; CDR3 protein: CAISDRDQKNTGELFF; CDR3 DNA: TGTGCCATCAGTGATCGGGATCAAAAAAACACCGGGGAGCTGTTTTTT
clone size: .; V gene: TRBV27; D gene: .; J gene: TRBJ1-6; CDR3 protein: CASSLTGGGSPLHF; CDR3 DNA: TGTGCCAGCAGTTTAACGGGGGGGGGTTCACCCCTCCACTTT
clone size: .; V gene: TRBV12-3/TRBV12-4; D gene: TRBD2; J gene: TRBJ2-7; CDR3 protein: CASRKAGSPYEQYF; CDR3 DNA: TGTGCCAGCAGAAAAGCGGGATCCCCCTACGAGCAGTACTTC
clone size: once; V gene: TRBV29-1; D gene: TRBD1; J gene: TRBJ2-3; CDR3 protein: CSTGGNGDRQYF; CDR3 DNA: TGCAGTACAGGGGGCAATGGAGATAGGCAGTATTTT
clone size: few; V gene: TRBV6-5; D gene: .; J gene: TRBJ1-6; CDR3 protein: CASSYSDGGSSYNSPLHF; CDR3 DNA: TGTGCCAGCAGTTACTCGGACGGAGGTAGCTCCTATAATTCACCCCTCCACTTT
clone size: .; V gene: TRBV11-2; D gene: .; J gene: TRBJ2-7; CDR3 protein: CASSSPWSEQYF; CDR3 DNA: TGTGCCAGCAGCTCCCCCTGGAGCGAGCAGTACTTC
clone size: .; V gene: TRBV5-5; D gene: .; J gene: TRBJ1-5; CDR3 protein: CASSFPGAHQPQHF; CDR3 DNA: TGTGCCAGCAGCTTTCCGGGAGCCCATCAGCCCCAGCATTTT